Listed below are T cell receptor beta chains from one sample, sequenced in a study. TCRdb recomputed calls from the RT-PCR reads with MiXCR, one row per CDR3 protein. The sample lists hundreds of thousands of distinct CDR3 sequences; 12% to 15% were seen once. Input material: memory CD4+ T cells from blood. These receptors were obtained from a female donor in good health, serving as a healthy control. Each CDR3 is given with its conserved first and last residue. The D gene is left open where the match is weak. Where a row states a size, it is once, few, many or the class of an expanded clone; other rows omit it.

clone_size	d_call	j_call	v_call	cdr3_nt	cdr3_aa
many	NA	TRBJ2-7	TRBV6-2/TRBV6-3	TGTGCCAGCACCTACGGGCATTCGAGCTCCTACGAGCAGTACTTC	CASTYGHSSSYEQYF
NA	TRBD1	TRBJ2-2	TRBV9	TGTGCCAGCAGCGTAGGGGACAGGGGTTTTTTGACCGGGGAGCTGTTTTTT	CASSVGDRGFLTGELFF
many	NA	TRBJ2-7	TRBV20-1	TGCAGTGCTAGAGGCCCTGAACCGGGGCGTTCGTCCTCCTACGAGCAGTACTTC	CSARGPEPGRSSSYEQYF
few	NA	TRBJ2-3	TRBV4-3	TGCGCCAGCAGCCAAGAGGGGTCCTTGGCGCAGTATTTT	CASSQEGSLAQYF
few	NA	TRBJ1-5	TRBV24-1	TGTGCCACCAGTCCAGGGCAGACAGGCAATCAGCCCCAGCATTTT	CATSPGQTGNQPQHF
many	TRBD1	TRBJ1-1	TRBV7-9	TGTGCCAGCAGCTTACAGGGGGGCACTGAAGCTTTCTTT	CASSLQGGTEAFF
few	NA	TRBJ2-3	TRBV7-2	TGTGCCAGCAGCTTAGCGTATCAGTCAGATACGCAGTATTTT	CASSLAYQSDTQYF
NA	TRBD1	TRBJ1-6	TRBV10-2	TGCGCCAGCACTCACGGACAGGGTTATTCACCCCTCCACTTT	CASTHGQGYSPLHF
few	NA	TRBJ2-7	TRBV5-5	TGTGCCAGCAGCTTGGGCGCCAGAGCCTACGAGCAGTACTTC	CASSLGARAYEQYF
NA	NA	TRBJ1-5	TRBV7-2	TGTGCCAGCAGCTTAGTGGACGGAGTAGGTCAGCCCCAGCATTTT	CASSLVDGVGQPQHF
NA	NA	TRBJ2-3	TRBV18	TGTGCCAGCTCACCACCGGTGACAGGTGGGGATACGCAGTATTTT	CASSPPVTGGDTQYF
few	NA	TRBJ1-2	TRBV7-9	TGTGCCAGCAGCTTCTCCGGGCCTTCCCAAGGAACTAACTATGGCTACACCTTC	CASSFSGPSQGTNYGYTF
many	TRBD1	TRBJ2-7	TRBV4-2	TGTGCCAGCAGCCCCCAGAGGGGACAGGGCGCTCGGCAGTACTTC	CASSPQRGQGARQYF
NA	NA	TRBJ1-4	TRBV27	TGTGCCAGCAGTTTGAGCAGGGCGGTTAATGAAAAACTGTTTTTT	CASSLSRAVNEKLFF
many	NA	TRBJ1-2	TRBV29-1	TGCAGCGCCCCGATGGAGGGCTACACCTTC	CSAPMEGYTF
once	NA	TRBJ2-2	TRBV27	TGTGCCAGCAGTTTATCCGGGGTTTCCACCGGGGAGCTGTTTTTT	CASSLSGVSTGELFF
NA	NA	TRBJ1-4	TRBV10-3	TGTGCCATCAGTGATTCAGGGATAGGCGAAAAACTGTTTTTT	CAISDSGIGEKLFF
NA	TRBD2	TRBJ2-7	TRBV11-2	TGTGCCAGCAGCTCCCGCCCGACTAGCGGGAGGGCCTCATACGAGCAGTACTTC	CASSSRPTSGRASYEQYF
NA	NA	TRBJ2-7	TRBV3-1	TGTGCCAGCAGCCAAGTATACTACGAGCAGTACTTC	CASSQVYYEQYF
NA	TRBD1	TRBJ1-1	TRBV5-1	TGCGCCAGCAGCTTGATGGGGACAGCAAAAGCTTTCTTT	CASSLMGTAKAFF
many	TRBD2	TRBJ2-1	TRBV7-2	TGTGCCAGCAGAATAGCGGGATCATCCTACAATGAGCAGTTCTTC	CASRIAGSSYNEQFF
many	TRBD2	TRBJ2-1	TRBV5-1	TGCGCCAGCAGCCCTGACCCTAGCGGCTACAATGAGCAGTTCTTC	CASSPDPSGYNEQFF
few	TRBD1	TRBJ1-5	TRBV20-1	TGCAGTGCTACGAGGGGTCGACAGGGTCGAGATCAGCCCCAGCATTTT	CSATRGRQGRDQPQHF
once	TRBD1	TRBJ1-5	TRBV20-1	TGCAGTGCTGGGAAGGCAGGGGGCGACCAGCACCAGCATTTT	CSAGKAGGDQHQHF
many	NA	TRBJ2-5	TRBV5-6	TGTGCCAGCAGCTTCCTCTACGAGGCCCAGTACTTC	CASSFLYEAQYF
NA	NA	TRBJ2-1	TRBV3-1	TGTGCCAGCAGCCCCTGGAGAGGGGTTTACAATGAGCAGTTCTTC	CASSPWRGVYNEQFF